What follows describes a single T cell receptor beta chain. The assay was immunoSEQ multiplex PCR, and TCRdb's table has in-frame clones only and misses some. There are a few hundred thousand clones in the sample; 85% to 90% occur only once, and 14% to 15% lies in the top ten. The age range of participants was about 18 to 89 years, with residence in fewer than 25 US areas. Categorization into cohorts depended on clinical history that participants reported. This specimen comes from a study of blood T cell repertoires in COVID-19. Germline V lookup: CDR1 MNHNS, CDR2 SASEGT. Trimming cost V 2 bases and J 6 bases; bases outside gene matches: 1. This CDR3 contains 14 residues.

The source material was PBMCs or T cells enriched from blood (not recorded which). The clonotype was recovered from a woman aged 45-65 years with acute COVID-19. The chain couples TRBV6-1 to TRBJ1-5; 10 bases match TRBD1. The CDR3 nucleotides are TGTGCCAGCAGTGAATGGGACAGGGGTCAGCCCCAGCATTTT. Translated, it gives CASSEWDRGQPQHF.